This TCR beta chain was recovered during a study of T cell responses to AZD1222 COVID-19 vaccine. Overall study findings and caveats: Seropositive AZD1222 recipients at baseline numbered only six or seven. An increase in Spike-specific TCR breadth and depth was observed after two AZD1222 doses.

Assay used: immunoSEQ multiplex PCR; TCRdb lists only in-frame clones, some missing. The sample has 120,000 or so clones, around 93% seen once. Germline-derived CDR1 and CDR2 are SEHNR and FQNEAQ (reference sequence). The CDR3 runs to 15 residues. The V gene lost 1 base and the J gene lost 0 bases, with 9 bases spanning the gap. This clone was counted once. Its antigen is unidentified. The sequence derives from an adult who received the AZD1222 COVID-19 vaccine. V is TRBV7-9 and J is TRBJ1-2; D not resolved. The source material was peripheral blood, sampled 28 days after the second AZD1222 dose. In DNA, the CDR3 is TGTGCCAGCAGCTTAGTCCGAGGCACTAACTATGGCTACACCTTC. Translation gives CASSLVRGTNYGYTF.